The T cell receptor (beta chain) described here comes from a study of OX40 agonist ivuxolimab in advanced cancers. Sequenced by immunoSEQ multiplex PCR; TCRdb stores in-frame clones only, minus some. The data contain tens of thousands of clones, 75% to 90% of them singletons. CDR3 length: 15 amino acids. Germline-derived CDR1 and CDR2 are SGDLS and YYNGEE. Trimming left V 3 bases short and J 9 bases short, with 16 bases between. The rearrangement links TRBV9 to TRBJ1-6; D is possibly TRBD1 (6 bases). The sequencing here drew on CD4+ or CD8+ T cells sorted from blood, taken in a trial of the OX40 agonist ivuxolimab. This TCR came from an adult with an advanced solid tumor such as melanoma, head and neck, liver or kidney cancer. CDR3 nucleotides: TGTGCCAGCAGCGCCCGGGACATCGGGAGTTCACCCCTCCACTTT. As protein: CASSARDIGSSPLHF. The complete variable domain, with remaining parts taken from reference TRBV9 and TRBJ1-6, reads DSGVTQTPKHLITATGQRVTLRCSPRSGDLSVYWYQQSLDQGLQFLIQYYNGEERAKGNILERFSAQQFPDLHSELNLSSLELGDSALYFCASSARDIGSSPLHFGNGTRLTVT.